This T cell receptor (beta chain) was recorded in a study of CD8 T cells in Susac syndrome. The germline CDR1 and CDR2 sequences are SEHNR and FQNEAQ (reference sequence). This CDR3 is 14 amino acids long. V was pared by 4 bases and J by 8 bases, with 17 bases between. Random hexamers primed reverse transcription of 0.5 to 1 ug RNA. The authors amplified TCR beta CDR3 across 54 Vbeta and 13 Jbeta using immunoSEQ multiplex PCR. TCRdb fed the immunoSEQ multiplex PCR reads into MiXCR, producing one record per CDR3 protein. The table has 170,000 or so distinct CDR3 sequences, around 96% seen once. CD8+ and CD4+ T cells taken from blood had their TCR beta sequenced. Treatment-naive patients with stable or active relapsing-remitting disease served as multiple sclerosis controls.

The TCR sequence derives from a human donor with multiple sclerosis. What was sequenced was CD8+ T cells from PBMCs. The V gene is TRBV7-9, the J gene TRBJ1-2; D remains unclear. The CDR3 region has the DNA TGTGCCAGCAGCTACCCCGCTGGCGCAGAAGGCTACACCTTC. As protein: CASSYPAGAEGYTF.